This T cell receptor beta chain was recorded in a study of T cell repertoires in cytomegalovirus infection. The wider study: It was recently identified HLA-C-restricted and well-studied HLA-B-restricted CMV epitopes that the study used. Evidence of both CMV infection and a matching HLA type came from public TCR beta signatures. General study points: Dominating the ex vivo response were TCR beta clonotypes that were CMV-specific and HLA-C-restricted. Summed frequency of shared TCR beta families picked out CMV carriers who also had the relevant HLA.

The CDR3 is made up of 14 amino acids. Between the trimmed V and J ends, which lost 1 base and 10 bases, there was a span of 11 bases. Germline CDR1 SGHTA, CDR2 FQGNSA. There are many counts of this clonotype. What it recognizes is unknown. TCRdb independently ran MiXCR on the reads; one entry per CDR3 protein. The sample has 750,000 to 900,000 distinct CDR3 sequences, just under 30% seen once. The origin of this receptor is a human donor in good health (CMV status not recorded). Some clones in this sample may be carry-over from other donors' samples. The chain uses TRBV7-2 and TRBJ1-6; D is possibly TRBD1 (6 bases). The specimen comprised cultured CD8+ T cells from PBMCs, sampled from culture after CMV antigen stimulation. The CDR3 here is CASSLGGAGSPLHF. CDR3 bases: TGTGCCAGCAGCTTAGGGGGGGCAGGGTCACCCCTCCACTTT.